What follows are 20 T cell receptor beta chains derived from one specimen sequenced in a study of OX40 agonist ivuxolimab in advanced cancers. Libraries were prepared by immunoSEQ multiplex PCR; TCRdb keeps only in-frame clonotypes and omits some of them. In the table there are tens of thousands of clones, about nine tenths of which are singletons. Sequencing used CD4+ or CD8+ T cells sorted from blood, obtained in a trial of the OX40 agonist ivuxolimab. These receptors were obtained from an adult with an advanced solid tumor such as melanoma, head and neck, liver or kidney cancer.

This chain links TRBV9 with TRBJ2-2, with D possibly matching TRBD2 (6 bases). Looked up from germline, CDR1 is SGDLS and CDR2 is YYNGEE. There are 15 residues in the CDR3. V lost 3 bases, J lost 1 base, and 10 bases lay in between. CDR3 DNA: TGTGCCAGCAGCGCAGGGACTTGGAACACCGGGGAGCTGTTTTTT. This translates into CASSAGTWNTGELFF.

This clone appeared once. V is TRBV7-2 and J is TRBJ2-3; no reliable D call. From germline, CDR1 is SGHTA and CDR2 FQGNSA. V dropped 5 bases and J dropped 2 bases, with 14 bases sitting between them. The CDR3 covers 15 residues. CDR3 in DNA: TGTGCCAGCAGCGAGCAGGCTGGGAACACAGATACGCAGTATTTT. Amino acid sequence: CASSEQAGNTDTQYF.

This chain joins TRBV15 and TRBJ1-2; TRBD1 matches 7 bases. V lost 1 base to trimming and J lost 6 bases; unmatched junction nucleotides: 2. The germline gives CDR1 LNHNV, CDR2 YYDKDF (reference sequence). CDR3 length equals 13 residues. The CDR3 region is CATSRAGGNGYTF. CDR3 coding DNA: TGTGCCACCAGCAGAGCAGGGGGTAATGGCTACACCTTC.

The chain uses TRBV5-4 and TRBJ2-3; D may match TRBD1 or TRBD2 (6 bases each). Germline V gene data show CDR1 as SGHNT and CDR2 as YYREEE (reference sequence). The CDR3 extends over 15 amino acids. Trimming left V 3 bases short and J 3 bases short, with 14 bases between. CDR3 loop: CASSSKGGGTDTQYF. The CDR3 coding sequence is TGTGCCAGCAGCTCTAAGGGGGGTGGAACAGATACGCAGTATTTT.

The V and J genes are TRBV12-1 and TRBJ1-5; TRBD1, as called in the table, went unchecked against the DNA. TRBV12-1 is a known pseudogene. The CDR3 runs to 15 residues. CDR3 nucleotides: TGTGCCAGCAGCTCCGCAGGGGATCGGGATCAGCCCCAGCATTTT. Its translation: CASSSAGDRDQPQHF.

This sequence joins TRBV18 and TRBJ2-7, with D perhaps TRBD2 (5 bases). V shed 2 bases and J shed 1 base, with 6 bases lying between them. Germline V gene lookup returns CDR1 KGHSH and CDR2 LQKENI. There are 13 residues in the CDR3. CDR3 loop: CASSPTSSYEQYF. The CDR3 DNA reads as TGTGCCAGCTCACCAACTAGTTCCTACGAGCAGTACTTC.

This sequence joins TRBV9 and TRBJ1-5; the D is unclear. There are 16 residues in the CDR3. Trimming removed 0 bases from V and 0 bases from J, with 10 bases in between. CDR1 and CDR2 (germline): SGDLS, YYNGEE. CDR3 residues: CASSVDSTLSNQPQHF. The CDR3 nucleotides read TGTGCCAGCAGCGTAGACAGTACCCTTAGCAATCAGCCCCAGCATTTT.

The rearrangement uses TRBV6-1 and TRBJ1-2, with D possibly matching TRBD1 (5 bases). Per germline, CDR1 MNHNS and CDR2 SASEGT. The CDR3 has 12 amino acids. Between the trimmed V and J ends, which lost 5 bases and 3 bases, there was a span of 7 bases. Here the CDR3 reads CASSRGDYGYTF. CDR3 in DNA: TGTGCCAGCAGTCGGGGCGACTATGGCTACACCTTC.

The chain has TRBV16 and TRBJ2-7; D tentatively fits TRBD1 or TRBD2 (5 bases each). The CDR3 is 15 amino acids. V lost 5 bases and J lost 5, with 19 bases in between. Looked up from germline, CDR1 is KGHSY and CDR2 is FQNENV. The CDR3 sequence is CASSEIRGGTNEQYF. The CDR3 region has the DNA TGTGCCAGCAGCGAGATCCGTGGGGGAACCAACGAGCAGTACTTC.

V usage is TRBV5-1 and J usage is TRBJ1-2; D is undetermined. Trimming took off 1 base at V and 7 bases at J, with 8 bases between the two ends. Germline-derived CDR1 and CDR2 are SGHRS and YFSETQ. CDR3 length equals 12 residues. The CDR3 reads CASSLMQGGYTF. In DNA, the CDR3 is TGCGCCAGCAGCTTGATGCAAGGTGGCTACACCTTC.

This clone was observed once. The genes are TRBV15 and TRBJ1-5, with TRBD1 matching over 9 bases. The CDR3 extends over 15 amino acids. The germline V gene encodes CDR1 LNHNV and CDR2 YYDKDF (reference sequence). The V gene end was trimmed by 1 base and the J gene end by 2 bases; junction bases not matched to a gene: 0. CDR3 DNA sequence: TGTGCCACCAGCAGAGGGACAGGGGGCAATCAGCCCCAGCATTTT. Its translation: CATSRGTGGNQPQHF.

This clone was counted a few times. The J gene is TRBJ2-5, the V gene TRBV5-1, with D perhaps matching TRBD1 or TRBD2 (5 bases each). Germline loops: CDR1 SGHRS, CDR2 YFSETQ. The V end was cut by 0 bases, the J end by 3 bases, with 9 bases between. There are 14 residues in the CDR3. CDR3 sequence (DNA): TGCGCCAGCAGCTTGGGGGGGAGTAAAGAGACCCAGTACTTC. Encoded protein: CASSLGGSKETQYF.

J is TRBJ2-7 and V is TRBV6-6, with D possibly matching TRBD1 (8 bases). The CDR3 has 14 residues. From germline, CDR1 is MNHNY and CDR2 SVGAGI (reference sequence). V was pared by 5 bases and J by 7 bases, with 18 bases between. CDR3 protein: CASSKQGGSGEQYF. Here the CDR3 DNA reads TGTGCCAGCAGTAAACAGGGGGGGTCAGGGGAGCAGTACTTC.

The V gene is TRBV10-3, the J gene TRBJ2-7; D gene unclear. Trimming took 0 bases from V and 10 from J, leaving 10 bases between them. In germline, CDR1 is ENHRY, CDR2 SYGVKD. The length of the CDR3 is 12 residues. CDR3 region: CAISESSRHQYF. Written as DNA, the CDR3 is TGTGCCATCAGTGAGTCTTCCAGGCACCAGTACTTC.

The chain joins TRBV11-3 to TRBJ2-7; possibly TRBD2 for D (6 bases). The length of the CDR3 is 14 residues. Looked up from germline, CDR1 is SGHNT and CDR2 is YENEEA. Trimming took off 0 bases at V and 3 bases at J, with 9 bases between the two ends. As DNA, the CDR3 is TGTGCCAGCAGCTTAGAAGGAGGGAACTACGAGCAGTACTTC. It codes for CASSLEGGNYEQYF.

The J gene is TRBJ2-1, the V gene TRBV20-1; D is unclear. Germline loops: CDR1 DFQATT, CDR2 SNEGSKA (reference sequence). V was trimmed by 6 bases and J by 7 bases, leaving 7 bases between them. The CDR3 length is 10 residues. CDR3 nucleotides: TGCAGTGCAACGATGAATGAGCAGTTCTTC. Amino acids: CSATMNEQFF.

Worth noting for this clone: Other nucleotide sequences in the sample specify the same CDR3. The V call is TRBV15, the J call TRBJ2-5; D is ambiguous. V shed 0 bases and J shed 5 bases, with 7 bases lying between them. The CDR3 spans 13 residues. Germline V gene data show CDR1 as LNHNV and CDR2 as YYDKDF (reference sequence). CDR3 amino acids: CATSRDVAETQYF. CDR3 nucleotide sequence: TGTGCCACCAGCAGAGATGTGGCGGAGACCCAGTACTTC.

The V and J genes are TRBV6-6 and TRBJ1-2; TRBD1 might be the D (6 bases). Trimming took 5 bases from V and 3 from J, leaving 13 bases between them. CDR1 is MNHNY and CDR2 is SVGAGI in the germline V gene (reference sequence). CDR3 length equals 14 residues. This CDR3 is CASSQDTGYYGYTF. The CDR3 region has the DNA TGTGCCAGCAGTCAAGATACAGGGTACTATGGCTACACCTTC.

The chain couples TRBV5-1 to TRBJ2-5; D may be TRBD1 or TRBD2 (5 bases each). Germline CDR1 is SGHRS and CDR2 is YFSETQ. Trimming left V 4 bases short and J 4 bases short, with 17 bases between. The length of the CDR3 is 15 residues. CDR3 residues: CASSPARGVGETQYF. CDR3 nucleotides: TGCGCCAGCAGCCCGGCGAGGGGAGTAGGAGAGACCCAGTACTTC.

Only a few counts were recorded for this clone. J is TRBJ2-5 and V is TRBV10-3, with TRBD2 as a possible D gene (6 bases). Germline values: CDR1 ENHRY, CDR2 SYGVKD. The germline V and J ends were trimmed by 4 bases and 0 bases, with 12 bases remaining between them. CDR3 length: 15 amino acids. The CDR3: CAISGGKGYQETQYF. DNA for the CDR3: TGTGCCATCAGTGGCGGGAAGGGGTACCAAGAGACCCAGTACTTC.